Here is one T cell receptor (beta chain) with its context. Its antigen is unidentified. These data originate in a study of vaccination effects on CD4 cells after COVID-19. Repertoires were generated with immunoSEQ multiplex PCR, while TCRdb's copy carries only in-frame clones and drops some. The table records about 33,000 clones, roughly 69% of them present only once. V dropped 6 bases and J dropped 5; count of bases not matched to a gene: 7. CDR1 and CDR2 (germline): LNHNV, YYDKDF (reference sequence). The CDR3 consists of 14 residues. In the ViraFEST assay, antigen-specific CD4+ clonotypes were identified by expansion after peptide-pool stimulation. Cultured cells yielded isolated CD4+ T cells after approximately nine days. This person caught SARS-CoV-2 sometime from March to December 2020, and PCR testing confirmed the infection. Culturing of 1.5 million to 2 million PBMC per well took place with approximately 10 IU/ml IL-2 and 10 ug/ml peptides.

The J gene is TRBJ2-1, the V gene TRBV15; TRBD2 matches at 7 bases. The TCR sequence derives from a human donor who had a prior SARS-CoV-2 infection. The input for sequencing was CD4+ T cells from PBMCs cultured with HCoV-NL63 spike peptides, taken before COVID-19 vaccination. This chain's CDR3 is CATRVWSGDNEQFF. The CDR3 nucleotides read TGTGCCACCAGAGTCTGGAGCGGGGACAATGAGCAGTTCTTC.